The entry below describes one TCR beta chain. What it recognizes is unknown. This sample was included in a study of cytomegalovirus exposure and HLA in healthy donors. Study in general: Earlier, 117 million unique TCR beta sequences were recovered from about 200 million T cells by an analysis. Study-level points and caveats: For most TCR beta V segments, an earlier analysis put the productive rate at about 90% or about 30% of the time. Later analysis demonstrated an association between a missense DCLRE1C variant and TCR beta V- and J-gene trimming. It was in a later analysis that TCR association rates were seen to vary by HLA locus, highest for DRB1 and lowest for HLA-C.

Germline V CDR1 and CDR2: MNHEY, SMNVEV (reference sequence). The V and J ends lost 6 bases and 1 base, in that order; junction bases with no gene match: 6. The CDR3 consists of 16 residues. The PCR ran on 60 Vbeta and 13 Jbeta primers. Only in-frame clones appear in the TCRdb table, and some are missing; sequencing was by immunoSEQ multiplex PCR. The data contain about 160,000 clones, around 80% of them singletons. The chain recombines TRBV27 with TRBJ2-3, with TRBD2 matching 11 bases. The source material was PBMCs. This clonotype originated in a woman in her thirties or forties in good health and CMV-seropositive. CDR3 in DNA: TGTGCCAGCAGATCAACTAGCGGGGGAGGCACAGATACGCAGTATTTT. It codes for CASRSTSGGGTDTQYF.